A single TCR beta chain is shown here with its context. Its binding antigen is unknown. No base qualities exist here, and no much larger clone lies one base off it. The germline V gene yields SGHNT for CDR1 and YENEEA for CDR2. The CDR3 sequence holds 16 residues, the cysteine and phenylalanine included. Of all the DNA, just the CDR3 is kept, 48 bases in frame from base 1. The junction carries 14 bases between V and J, which are trimmed by 5 bases and 0 bases respectively. TCRbeta CDR3 regions were amplified from genomic DNA using the immunoSEQ Assay, a bias-controlled multiplex PCR. On the study's bioinformatics: Within the assay, amplification of reference gene primers was used to estimate how many nucleated cells each sample contained. To quantify the absolute abundance of each unique TCRbeta CDR3 rearrangement, sequence reads were collapsed and filtered. For each sample, productive Simpson clonality was calculated as the square root of Simpson's diversity index across productive rearrangements. TCRdb stores this immuneACCESS table with in-frame sequences only. Part of the clones is absent; in the studies checked, under half of the shortfall reflects unresolved V genes, and no reason is known for the rest. That table gives V, J and clone size, and the DNA gave D and trimming. The sample table contains more than 130,000 clones; only one count was recorded for about 88% of them. Together, the top ten hold over 9.5% of the sample.

These data originate in a study of blood T cell repertoires in COVID-19 (dated by TCRdb to between 2020 and 2021). Regarding the research as a whole: Samples from collaborators originated in the United States, Italy and Spain and spanned both the acute and convalescent phases of COVID-19. The material from the prospective study consisted of cDNA or gDNA derived from T cells, B-cell-depleted T cells, or PBMCs. The dataset comprised deeply sampled blood TCRbeta repertoires from subjects exposed to, actively infected with, or recovered from COVID-19. A freely available public database, intended as a resource for researchers studying the immune response to SARS-CoV-2, is where the repertoires were released. Samples came from the ongoing ImmuneRACE study (first 160 participants) plus 1,254 subjects from 6 global collaborators. A de-identified subject ID, COVID-19 status, age in years and sex were almost always included in the sample metadata. Where available, HLA class I and class II types were obtained from metadata supplied by the sample provider rather than from assay-based typing.

Points the paper makes about the study in general: Clinical and demographic metadata were provided uncurated, with the amount varying by source and participant.

The collaborating institutions used their own protocols to collect whole blood in K2EDTA tubes. For TCRbeta analysis, collaborators shipped samples in one of three forms: frozen whole blood, isolated PBMCs, or DNA extracted from either of those sample types. Input material: peripheral blood. The rearrangement combines TRBV11-3 with TRBJ2-4, with TRBD2 perhaps the D gene, on 6 matching bases. The origin of this receptor is a man aged 50 to 59 with active or convalescent COVID-19. Here the CDR3 is given as CASSQNSGVAKNIQYF. The DNA reads as follows: TGTGCCAGCAGCCAGAATAGCGGAGTAGCCAAAAACATTCAGTACTTC.